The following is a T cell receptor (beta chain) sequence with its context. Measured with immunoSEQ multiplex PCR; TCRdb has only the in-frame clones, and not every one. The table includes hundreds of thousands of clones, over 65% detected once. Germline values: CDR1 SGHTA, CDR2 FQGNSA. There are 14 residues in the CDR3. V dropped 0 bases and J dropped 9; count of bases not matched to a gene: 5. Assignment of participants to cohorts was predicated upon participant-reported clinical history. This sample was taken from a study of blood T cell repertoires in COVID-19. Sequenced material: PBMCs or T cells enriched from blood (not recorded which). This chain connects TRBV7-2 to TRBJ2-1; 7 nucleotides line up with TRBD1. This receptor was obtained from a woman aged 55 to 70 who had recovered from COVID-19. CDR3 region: CASSLAIGGIEQFF. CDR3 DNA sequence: TGTGCCAGCAGCTTAGCGATAGGGGGCATTGAGCAGTTCTTC.